Listed here are 27 T cell receptor beta chains from one sample, sequenced in a study of T cell repertoires in cytomegalovirus infection. TCRdb fed the reads into MiXCR, producing one record per CDR3 protein. The sample records 450,000 to 650,000 distinct CDR3 sequences, approximately 26% being singletons. Sequencing was carried out using PBMCs. The origin of the receptors is a human donor in good health (CMV status not recorded). Some clones in this sample may be carry-over from other donors' samples.

This clonotype turned up a few times. The chain employs TRBV20-1 and TRBJ1-1, with D maybe TRBD1 (6 bases). The CDR3 extends over 13 amino acids. V lost 6 bases to trimming and J lost 2 bases, with 13 bases between them. Germline values: CDR1 DFQATT, CDR2 SNEGSKA (reference sequence). The CDR3 region is CSARPGHNTEAFF. The CDR3 DNA is TGCAGTGCGCGACCGGGACACAACACTGAAGCTTTCTTT.

This chain connects TRBV7-6 to TRBJ2-7, with D perhaps TRBD2 (5 bases). Germline CDR1 reads SGHVS; CDR2 reads FNYEAQ. There are 17 residues in the CDR3. Trimming removed 1 base at V and 4 bases at J, with 20 bases between. CDR3 coding DNA: TGTGCCAGCAGCTTAGGGGAGACCTCCTCATTTATTTACGAGCAGTACTTC. It yields the protein CASSLGETSSFIYEQYF.

This chain joins TRBV6-1 and TRBJ1-4; a possible D gene is TRBD1 (6 bases). V was clipped by 0 bases and J by 4 bases, with 9 bases between them. This CDR3 has 15 residues. CDR1 and CDR2 (germline): MNHNS, SASEGT. CDR3 DNA sequence: TGTGCCAGCAGTGAAGCGGGGGGCCTTAATGAAAAACTGTTTTTT. It specifies CASSEAGGLNEKLFF.

The rearrangement joins TRBV7-8 to TRBJ2-7; no reliable D call. Germline-derived CDR1 and CDR2 are SGHVS and FQNEAQ. The CDR3 has 13 amino acids. The V end was cut by 1 base, the J end by 5 bases, with 9 bases between. The CDR3 here is CASSLDPAHEQYV. In DNA, the CDR3 is TGTGCCAGCAGCTTAGATCCAGCCCACGAGCAGTACGTC.

Ten or more counts support this clonotype. The gene calls are TRBV7-6 and TRBJ2-7; D is uncertain. Germline-derived CDR1 and CDR2 are SGHVS and FNYEAQ. The CDR3 totals 16 residues. Trimming left V 4 bases short and J 2 bases short, with 18 bases between. The CDR3 loop is CASSSRTRPSPYEQYF. The CDR3 coding sequence is TGTGCCAGCAGCTCCCGGACGCGGCCAAGTCCCTACGAGCAGTACTTC. Full variable domain (remainder filled in from reference TRBV7-6 and TRBJ2-7): GAGVSQSPRYKVTKRGQDVALRCDPISGHVSLYWYRQALGQGPEFLTYFNYEAQQDKSGLPNDRFSAERPEGSISTLTIQRTEQRDSAMYRCASSSRTRPSPYEQYFGPGTRLTVT.

This clonotype was counted only a few times. The chain combines TRBV19 with TRBJ2-7, with D perhaps TRBD2 (5 bases). V lost 0 bases and J lost 0, with 12 bases in between. Germline-derived CDR1 and CDR2 are LNHDA and SQIVND (reference sequence). The CDR3 sequence is 16 residues long. CDR3: CASSIDLTGSSYEQYF. The CDR3 coding sequence is TGTGCCAGTAGTATAGATCTCACGGGATCCTCCTACGAGCAGTACTTC. Full variable domain (outside the CDR3, taken from reference TRBV19 and TRBJ2-7): DGGITQSPKYLFRKEGQNVTLSCEQNLNHDAMYWYRQDPGQGLRLIYYSQIVNDFQKGDIAEGYSVSREKKESFPLTVTSAQKNPTAFYLCASSIDLTGSSYEQYFGPGTRLTVT.

The J gene is TRBJ2-7, the V gene TRBV5-1; TRBD1 aligns across 10 bases. The length of the CDR3 is 16 residues. Germline-derived CDR1 and CDR2 are SGHRS and YFSETQ. V shed 4 bases, J shed 2 bases, and the junction held 9 bases outside the gene matches. The CDR3 bases are TGCGCCAGCAGCCACGACACCGGGACAGGGGCCTACGAGCAGTACTTC. Translating it yields CASSHDTGTGAYEQYF.

This clonotype occurred a few times. DNA of the CDR3: TGTGCCAGCAGTTACTCCAGGTCCCTGATCCTTAATTCACCCCTCCACTTT. Amino acids: CASSYSRSLILNSPLHF. V gene TRBV6-5 combines with J gene TRBJ1-6; the D is unclear. The V and J ends lost 0 bases and 6 bases respectively, with 15 bases between them. The CDR3 extends over 17 amino acids. CDR1 and CDR2 (germline): MNHEY, SVGAGI.

The chain is built from TRBV4-2 and TRBJ2-5; no reliable D call. The V gene lost 0 bases and the J gene lost 2 bases, with 7 bases spanning the gap. CDR3 length equals 14 residues. Germline CDR1 is LGHNA and CDR2 is YNFKEQ. The CDR3 coding sequence is TGTGCCAGCAGCCAAGATGGACCTCAAGAGACCCAGTACTTC. Amino acids: CASSQDGPQETQYF.

This chain uses TRBV12-3 or TRBV12-4 with TRBJ2-1; 8 bases match TRBD1. J lost 5 bases, V lost 2 bases, and 17 bases had no gene match. The CDR3 spans 19 residues. CDR3 DNA sequence: TGTGCCAGCAGTTTACTGTCAGGGGGCCTTAGAGGGTCAAACAATGAGCAGTTCTTC. It codes for CASSLLSGGLRGSNNEQFF.

Worth noting for this clonotype: One junction end disagrees with the germline gene, perhaps due to a read error. The CDR3 bases are TGTGCTAGCAGCTTCGGGAGCGAGAGCACAGATACGCAGTATTTT. It yields the protein CASSFGSESTDTQYF. The rearrangement joins TRBV7-7 to TRBJ2-3, with D perhaps matching TRBD2 (6 bases). The CDR3 consists of 15 residues. Germline CDR1 reads SSHAT; CDR2 reads FNYEAQ (reference sequence).

This clonotype has a handful of counts. The chain is built from TRBV6-1 and TRBJ2-1; 11 bases agree with TRBD2. The germline V gene has CDR1 MNHNS and CDR2 SASEGT. Trimming removed 6 bases from V and 7 bases from J; junction bases left unmatched: 23. This CDR3 comprises 20 residues. The CDR3 DNA is TGTGCCAGCAGAAATACTAGCGGGAGTTTCGTTGGGCGTACCCGTAATGAGCAGTTCTTC. Translation: CASRNTSGSFVGRTRNEQFF.

V and J are TRBV7-8 and TRBJ1-5; 7 positions match TRBD1. The CDR3 has 16 amino acids. With V trimmed by 5 bases and J by 2 bases, 9 bases remained unmatched. The germline gives CDR1 SGHVS, CDR2 FQNEAQ. Here the CDR3 DNA reads TGTGCCAGCAGCGACCGGGACCAGGGGGGCAATCAGCCCCAGCATTTT. Translated, it gives CASSDRDQGGNQPQHF.

CDR3 bases: TGTGCCAGCAGTTCAGGACAGGGGGCTGAAGCTTTCTTT. It specifies CASSSGQGAEAFF. The rearrangement links TRBV27 to TRBJ1-1; 10 bases match TRBD1. V dropped 4 bases and J dropped 6; count of bases not matched to a gene: 2. The CDR3 totals 13 residues. Germline V lookup: CDR1 MNHEY, CDR2 SMNVEV (reference sequence).

This clonotype was seen a few times. CDR3 sequence: CASSLAGTRSLVETQYF. For the CDR3, the DNA is TGTGCCAGCAGCTTAGCTGGGACTAGGAGCTTAGTGGAGACCCAGTACTTC. This sequence joins TRBV7-2 and TRBJ2-5; 8 bases are a match to TRBD2. The germline V gene has CDR1 SGHTA and CDR2 FQGNSA. The CDR3 is made up of 17 amino acids. The J segment lost 5 bases and the V segment lost 0 bases, leaving 11 bases of the junction unmatched.

The sample holds many counts of this clonotype. This CDR3 is CASSRSGGDTEAFF. DNA for the CDR3: TGTGCCAGCAGCAGAAGTGGGGGGGACACTGAAGCTTTCTTT. The J gene is TRBJ1-1, the V gene TRBV7-2; D perhaps matches TRBD1 (5 bases). This CDR3 is built from 14 residues. The germline gives CDR1 SGHTA, CDR2 FQGNSA. V gave up 5 bases and J gave up 3 bases, with 13 bases separating them.

This clonotype showed up just a few times. The chain links TRBV7-9 to TRBJ1-4; the D gene is possibly TRBD1 (5 bases). Germline CDR1 reads SEHNR; CDR2 reads FQNEAQ (reference sequence). Between the trimmed V and J ends, which lost 4 bases and 6 bases, there was a span of 9 bases. The CDR3 length is 13 residues. The DNA for the CDR3 is TGTGCCAGCAGCTCAGGGAACCATGAAAAACTGTTTTTT. Amino acids: CASSSGNHEKLFF.

As regards this clonotype: A read error may be the cause here, since a much bigger clone is one base away. The chain recombines TRBV12-3 or TRBV12-4 with TRBJ1-1, with D unresolved. V was cut by 6 bases and J by 1 base, with 9 bases left in between. The CDR3 totals 13 residues. The CDR3 protein is CASSTPGNTEAFF. The CDR3, as DNA: TGTGCCAGCAGCACCCCGGGGAACACTGAAGCTTTCTTT.

This clonotype was observed a handful of times. The gene calls are TRBV5-6 and TRBJ2-1; TRBD2 matches 8 bases. Germline trimming cut 6 bases from V and 4 bases from J; bases unmatched to any gene: 6. The CDR3 totals 14 residues. Germline values: CDR1 SGHDT, CDR2 YYEEEE. CDR3 amino acids: CASTQLAAYNEQFF. The CDR3 bases are TGTGCCAGCACCCAACTAGCGGCATACAATGAGCAGTTCTTC.

The sample holds a few counts of this clonotype. V is TRBV19 and J is TRBJ1-4; 7 bases are a match to TRBD1. Germline V lookup: CDR1 LNHDA, CDR2 SQIVND (reference sequence). After removal of 5 bases from V and 0 bases from J, the junction contained 6 bases not matched to a gene. This CDR3 spans 16 amino acids. As DNA, the CDR3 is TGTGCCAGTAGTTCGCGACAGGGCGCAACTAATGAAAAACTGTTTTTT. It translates to CASSSRQGATNEKLFF.

This clonotype occurred a few times. CDR3 in DNA: TGTGCCAGTAATAGGAAATATAATTCACCCCTCCACTTT. It codes for CASNRKYNSPLHF. The chain combines TRBV19 with TRBJ1-6, with D hard to call. V gave up 7 bases and J gave up 4 bases, with 8 bases separating them. Looked up from germline, CDR1 is LNHDA and CDR2 is SQIVND (reference sequence). The CDR3 contains 13 residues.

This clonotype appeared a few times. This chain connects TRBV19 to TRBJ2-1, with 14 nucleotides matching TRBD2. The ends lost 6 bases at V and 6 bases at J; junction bases unmatched: 7. Germline V gene sequence: CDR1 LNHDA, CDR2 SQIVND (reference sequence). This CDR3 has 16 residues. CDR3 sequence reads: CASRGLAGAGGNEQFF. DNA for the CDR3: TGTGCCAGTAGGGGACTAGCGGGAGCGGGGGGCAATGAGCAGTTCTTC. Drawing the rest from reference TRBV19 and TRBJ2-1, the complete variable domain is DGGITQSPKYLFRKEGQNVTLSCEQNLNHDAMYWYRQDPGQGLRLIYYSQIVNDFQKGDIAEGYSVSREKKESFPLTVTSAQKNPTAFYLCASRGLAGAGGNEQFFGPGTRLTVL.

The chain is built from TRBV12-3 or TRBV12-4 and TRBJ1-1; unclear D gene. The V end lost 7 bases, the J end lost 6 bases, and 21 bases lay between the germline ends. CDR3 size: 15 residues. The CDR3: CASTPPGLYGAEAFF. For the CDR3, the DNA is TGTGCCAGCACCCCACCCGGACTGTACGGAGCTGAAGCTTTCTTT.

This clonotype turned up a few times. V gene TRBV6-6 combines with J gene TRBJ2-7, with D uncertain. Germline V lookup: CDR1 MNHNY, CDR2 SVGAGI (reference sequence). The CDR3 is 15 residues long. With 0 bases removed from V and 9 bases from J, the gap between germline ends came to 18 bases. CDR3 DNA sequence: TGTGCCAGCAGTTACTCGAGCGTAACCTACGATGGGCAGTACGTC. Translation gives CASSYSSVTYDGQYV.

The V and J genes are TRBV20-1 and TRBJ1-5; D unclear. The CDR3 consists of 12 residues. CDR1 and CDR2 (germline): DFQATT, SNEGSKA (reference sequence). The V end lost 6 bases, the J end lost 15 bases, and 21 bases lay between the germline ends. CDR3 sequence: CSATGFGPDLHF. For the CDR3, the DNA is TGCAGTGCAACCGGGTTCGGTCCTGACCTGCATTTT.

The chain couples TRBV10-3 to TRBJ2-1; tentative D call: TRBD2 (5 bases). The CDR3 has 12 amino acids. The V gene's germline CDR1 is ENHRY and CDR2 SYGVKD. The V gene lost 6 bases and the J gene lost 8 bases, with 11 bases spanning the gap. CDR3 loop: CAISGSGDEQFF. CDR3 DNA sequence: TGTGCCATCAGCGGCAGCGGTGATGAGCAGTTCTTC.

The chain carries TRBV19 and TRBJ2-5, with a possible D match to TRBD1 (6 bases). V was clipped by 7 bases and J by 3 bases, with 12 bases between them. The CDR3 runs to 13 residues. CDR1 is LNHDA and CDR2 is SQIVND in the germline V gene (reference sequence). CDR3 DNA: TGTGCCAGTACATCCAGGGGCAAAGAGACCCAGTACTTC. Its translation: CASTSRGKETQYF. The full variable domain, with the rest looked up from reference TRBV19 and TRBJ2-5, is DGGITQSPKYLFRKEGQNVTLSCEQNLNHDAMYWYRQDPGQGLRLIYYSQIVNDFQKGDIAEGYSVSREKKESFPLTVTSAQKNPTAFYLCASTSRGKETQYFGPGTRLLVL.